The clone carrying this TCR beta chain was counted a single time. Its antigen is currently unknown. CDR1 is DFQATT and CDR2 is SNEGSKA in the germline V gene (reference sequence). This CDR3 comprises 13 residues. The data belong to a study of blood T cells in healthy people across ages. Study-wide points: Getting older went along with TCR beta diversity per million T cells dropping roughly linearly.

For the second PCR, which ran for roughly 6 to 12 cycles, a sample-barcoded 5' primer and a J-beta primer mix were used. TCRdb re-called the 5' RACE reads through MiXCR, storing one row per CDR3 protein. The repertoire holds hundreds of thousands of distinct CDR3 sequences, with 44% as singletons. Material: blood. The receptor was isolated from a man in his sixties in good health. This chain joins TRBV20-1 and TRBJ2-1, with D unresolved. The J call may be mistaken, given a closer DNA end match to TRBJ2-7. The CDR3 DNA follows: TGCAGTGCTAGAGGACTGACCTACAATGAGCAGTACTTC. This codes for CSARGLTYNEQYF.